There are a few counts of the clone carrying this TCR beta chain. Its antigen is unidentified. The entry originates in a study of cytomegalovirus exposure and HLA in healthy donors. Study in general: In a previous analysis, approximately 110 million unique TCR beta sequences were found from some 180 million T cells.

Whole-study findings and limits: Most TCR sequences proved rare, with some public TCRs found in many donors.

Germline CDR1 reads SNHLY; CDR2 reads FYNNEI. This CDR3 region has 14 residues. V lost 4 bases to trimming and J lost 5 bases, with 15 bases between them. The donors were healthy bone marrow donors. The PCR used 60 Vbeta and 13 Jbeta primers. In the original workflow: There were some 87 million unique TCR beta chains by a later count, and about 12 million of them were shared. Generated by immunoSEQ multiplex PCR, the TCRdb table keeps only in-frame clones and is missing some. V and J calls and clone size are given by that table; D and trimming were obtained from the DNA. The top ten clones hold over 1.5% of a sample with around 170,000 clones, roughly 82% of them seen once.

The chain is built from TRBV2 and TRBJ2-7, with D uncertain. This clonotype was obtained from a man aged 40-49 years in good health and CMV-seronegative. The sequencing input was PBMCs. CDR3 sequence (DNA): TGTGCCAGCAGTGTCAAGATGGTAGCCCACGAGCAGTACTTC. Its protein product is CASSVKMVAHEQYF.